This T cell receptor beta chain was identified in a study of T cell therapy after organ transplantation. Across the whole study: CMV-specific T cells, median 1.92 x 10^8, were given as 2 to 6 intravenous infusions.

Libraries were prepared by immunoSEQ multiplex PCR; TCRdb keeps only in-frame clonotypes and omits some of them. The repertoire holds tens of thousands of clones, about 95% seen once, with around 3.1% in the top ten. In the case of this clone: Its matching antigen is unknown.

Findings and limits, study-wide: Post-therapy reconstitution appeared to include transferred and endogenous clonotypes. Nonresponders had marked pretherapy clonal expansions and little post-therapy change.

Sequenced here: CD8+ T cells from blood, sampled before autologous CMV-specific T cell therapy. The clonotype was recovered from a human patient who had received a solid organ transplant and had CMV disease.

The CDR3: CAWSVGPLGQGQGYTF. The DNA for the CDR3 is TGTGCCTGGAGTGTAGGGCCATTGGGACAGGGCCAGGGCTACACCTTC. The rearrangement uses TRBV30 and TRBJ1-2, with TRBD1 matching 9 bases. Germline V gene data show CDR1 as GTSNPN and CDR2 as SVGIG (reference sequence). This CDR3 spans 16 amino acids. V dropped 0 bases and J dropped 8; count of bases not matched to a gene: 13.